This entry lists 11 T cell receptor beta chains sequenced from one sample in a study of CD8 T cells in acute hepatitis C reinfection. Time point meaning: naive CD8 control sorted from an acute-time-point sample. Libraries were prepared by immunoSEQ multiplex PCR; TCRdb keeps only in-frame clonotypes and omits some of them. The top ten hold approximately 11% of the sample, which has fewer than 40,000 clones, approximately 85% seen once. The sample was naive CD8+ T cells from PBMCs. The receptors were sampled from a woman aged 18-29 years who spontaneously cleared hepatitis C infection.

Concerning this clone itself: A read error may produce the germline difference seen at one junction end. The chain combines TRBV6-5 with TRBJ1-1; D unresolved. CDR1 MNHEY and CDR2 SVGAGI come from the germline V gene. This CDR3 region has 10 residues. The CDR3 is CASSLGVPIF. The CDR3 DNA follows: TGTGCCAGCAGCCTTGGAGTGCCGATCTTT.

The V and J genes are TRBV9 and TRBJ1-4, with no clear D. Deletions cut 3 bases from V and 7 bases from J, with 19 bases between. Germline CDR1 is SGDLS and CDR2 is YYNGEE. The CDR3 consists of 16 residues. The CDR3 protein is CASSEGRVGNGEKLFF. For the CDR3, the DNA is TGTGCCAGCAGCGAGGGAAGGGTGGGCAATGGTGAAAAACTGTTTTTT.

The chain links TRBV7-8 to TRBJ2-1; the match to TRBD2 covers 14 bases. Germline V gene lookup returns CDR1 SGHVS and CDR2 FQNEAQ. V trimming: 0 bases; J trimming: 0 bases; junction bases outside the gene matches: 10. The CDR3 spans 21 residues. The CDR3 is CASSLALTGLAGGSSYNEQFF. The CDR3 bases are TGTGCCAGCAGCTTAGCGCTTACAGGACTAGCGGGAGGTAGCTCCTACAATGAGCAGTTCTTC.

The chain couples TRBV23-1 to TRBJ2-1; TRBD2 agrees at 8 bases. TRBV23-1 is an ORF, with its function uncertain. Unmatched junction bases numbered 11, after V lost 2 bases and J lost 2 bases. This CDR3 is built from 18 residues. CDR3 sequence: CASSQPRSGMWTYNEQFF. The CDR3 region has the DNA TGCGCCAGCAGTCAACCTCGTAGCGGGATGTGGACCTACAATGAGCAGTTCTTC.

V and J are TRBV29-1 and TRBJ1-2; tentative D call: TRBD1 (6 bases). Germline values: CDR1 SQVTM, CDR2 ANQGSEA. Deletions cut 3 bases from V and 4 bases from J, with 18 bases between. The CDR3 has 15 residues. The CDR3 sequence is CSVDTGSGSVYGYTF. The CDR3 DNA is TGCAGCGTTGATACAGGGAGCGGGTCGGTCTATGGCTACACCTTC.

The V and J genes are TRBV19 and TRBJ1-1; 7 positions match TRBD1. There are 14 residues in the CDR3. CDR1 LNHDA and CDR2 SQIVND come from the germline V gene (reference sequence). With V trimmed by 4 bases and J by 3 bases, 5 bases remained unmatched. In DNA form, the CDR3 reads TGTGCCAGTAGTACCTACAGGGGCGACACTGAAGCTTTCTTT. It specifies CASSTYRGDTEAFF.

This chain joins TRBV6-5 and TRBJ1-1, with D perhaps matching TRBD1 (6 bases). This CDR3 contains 12 residues. The V gene's germline CDR1 is MNHEY and CDR2 SVGAGI. The V and J ends lost 6 bases and 5 bases respectively, with 10 bases between them. The CDR3 spells CASSSGVTEAFF. The CDR3 DNA reads TGTGCCAGCAGCTCAGGGGTAACTGAAGCTTTCTTT.

The chain combines TRBV7-7 with TRBJ2-1; 8 bases are a match to TRBD2. This CDR3 is built from 17 residues. J lost 8 bases, V lost 5 bases, and 17 bases had no gene match. Germline CDR1 SSHAT, CDR2 FNYEAQ (reference sequence). This chain's CDR3 is CASSNIGLAGEAYEQFF. CDR3 bases: TGTGCCAGCAGCAATATAGGTCTAGCGGGCGAGGCCTATGAGCAGTTCTTC.

This rearrangement joins TRBV6-1 to TRBJ1-2; possible D gene TRBD1, 6 bases. The CDR3 has 14 residues. V was pared by 4 bases and J by 4 bases, with 13 bases between. CDR1 is MNHNS, CDR2 SASEGT, per germline. Written as DNA, the CDR3 is TGTGCCAGCAGTGCAATAGGGGGGAGCTATGGCTACACCTTC. This codes for CASSAIGGSYGYTF.

This clone has only a few counts. The chain links TRBV2 to TRBJ2-1; 9 bases map to TRBD2. The ends lost 6 bases at V and 9 bases at J; junction bases unmatched: 9. This CDR3 has 14 amino acids. Per germline, CDR1 SNHLY and CDR2 FYNNEI. CDR3 protein: CASSVAGARGEQFF. The CDR3 DNA is TGTGCCAGCAGCGTAGCGGGAGCTCGGGGTGAGCAGTTCTTC. The full variable domain, completed using reference TRBV2 and TRBJ2-1, is EPEVTQTPSHQVTQMGQEVILRCVPISNHLYFYWYRQILGQKVEFLVSFYNNEISEKSEIFDDQFSVERPDGSNFTLKIRSTKLEDSAMYFCASSVAGARGEQFFGPGTRLTVL.

The rearrangement joins TRBV6-9 to TRBJ2-5; TRBD1 agrees at 9 bases. The CDR3 covers 15 residues. Germline V gene lookup returns CDR1 MNHGY and CDR2 SVAAGI. V dropped 6 bases and J dropped 0; count of bases not matched to a gene: 5. CDR3 protein: CASSLDRGYQETQYF. The DNA for the CDR3 is TGTGCCAGCAGCCTCGACAGGGGGTACCAAGAGACCCAGTACTTC.